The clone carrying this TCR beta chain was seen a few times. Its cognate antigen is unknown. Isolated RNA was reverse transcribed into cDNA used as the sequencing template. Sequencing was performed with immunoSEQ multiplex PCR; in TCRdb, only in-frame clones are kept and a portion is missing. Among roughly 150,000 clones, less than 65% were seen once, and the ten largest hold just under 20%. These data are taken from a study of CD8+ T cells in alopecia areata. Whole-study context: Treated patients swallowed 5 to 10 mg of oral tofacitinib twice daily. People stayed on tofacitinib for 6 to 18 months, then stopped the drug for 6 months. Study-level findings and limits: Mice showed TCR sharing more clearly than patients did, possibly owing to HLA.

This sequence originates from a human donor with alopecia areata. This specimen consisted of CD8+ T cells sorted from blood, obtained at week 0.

For the CDR3, the DNA is TGTGCCAGCAGCGTAGAGGGGGCCTCCTACGAGCAGTACTTC. This translates into CASSVEGASYEQYF. The V call is TRBV9, the J call TRBJ2-7, with 7 bases lining up with TRBD1. Per the germline V gene, CDR1 is SGDLS and CDR2 is YYNGEE. The CDR3 runs to 14 residues. Trimming at V came to 0 bases and at J to 0 bases, leaving 0 bases not matched to a gene.